This is a list of T cell receptor beta chains from one sample in a study of cytomegalovirus exposure and HLA in healthy donors. Sequenced by immunoSEQ multiplex PCR; TCRdb stores in-frame clones only, minus some. The table shows about 60,000 clones, with approximately 63% occurring only once. The sample was PBMCs. The receptors derive from a woman between 55 and 75 years old in good health and CMV-seropositive. Both conserved end residues are trimmed from each CDR3. Each record gives: D gene, V gene, CDR3 protein. D genes are given only for firm matches.

>.|TRBV7-9
ASSPGHSTDTQY
>.|TRBV6-5
ASSYMEKLF
>TRBD1|TRBV6-5
ASSYSTGSFDAF
>.|TRBV7-9
ASSLEGPGGNRF
>.|TRBV5-4
ASTFPNEQY
>TRBD1|TRBV28
ASSLLGPGTGVPKGGYT
>.|TRBV11-2
ASSSGRATLLDTEAF
>TRBD2|TRBV10-3
AIQRGGSTDTQY
>.|TRBV4-3
ASSWQELTGELF
>TRBD1|TRBV7-2
ASSYDRDPSYEQY
>.|TRBV7-9
ASSPHQLGYT
>.|TRBV6-5
ASSLALQANYGYT
>.|TRBV5-8
ASSLQGYSNQPQH
>TRBD1|TRBV27
ASSLQGDYGYT
>.|TRBV27
AGSSPRVNYGYT
>TRBD1|TRBV5-6
ASSRDRQETQY
>TRBD1|TRBV4-3
ASSQDIAGGLVQPQH
>TRBD1|TRBV7-9
ASSRDSTYEQY
>.|TRBV7-2
ASSIMNTEAF
>TRBD2|TRBV2
ASSPPRGGTGELF
>.|TRBV19
ASSIMTAEKLF
>.|TRBV10-3
AISESAPLDEQY
>.|TRBV7-9
ASIYGGQNSYEQY
>.|TRBV10-3
AISESLPSNFYNSPLH
>TRBD1|TRBV6-6
ASSPRDRGLETQY
>TRBD1|TRBV5-6
ASSSPDREGYT
>.|TRBV5-1
ASSAGPTEDTQY
>TRBD1|TRBV4-1
ASSHGTGREETQY
>TRBD1|TRBV10-3
AISGSGQGKGYT
>TRBD1|TRBV2
ASSWTGINNEQF
>TRBD1|TRBV5-1
ASSYDRAYYGYT
>TRBD1|TRBV9
ASSVQGQGTEAF
>TRBD1|TRBV4-1
ASSRSEDRAYEQY
>TRBD2|TRBV7-7
ASSHLAGGLIGELF
>TRBD1|TRBV6-6
ASSYGTGSEAF
>.|TRBV7-2
ASSFFGSPGNTIY
>.|TRBV2
ASSRSSGDTEAF
>.|TRBV21-1
ASSNIAGGRDTQY
>.|TRBV5-1
ASSLTGQNTGELF
>.|TRBV7-2
ASSLGSGPGYT
>.|TRBV2
ASTGGTSYEQY
>.|TRBV4-3
ASSQLGGNTEAF
>TRBD1|TRBV5-1
ASTPGQGRSGNTQY